The next 19 T cell receptor beta chains were all read from a single sample in a study of T and B cells in COVID-19 patients. TRB rearrangements were amplified by multiplex PCR with BIOMED2 TRB-A/B primers. TCRdb fed the multiplex PCR reads into MiXCR, producing one record per CDR3 protein. The sample consists of 20,000 or so distinct CDR3 sequences, roughly 29% of them appearing once. Each TRB amplification used roughly 230-550 ng of genomic DNA from blood. Specimen: blood. Source of these receptors: a human donor who had recovered from COVID-19.

This clonotype has a count of ten or more. The chain links TRBV19 to TRBJ1-5; D not certain. Germline-derived CDR1 and CDR2 are LNHDA and SQIVND (reference sequence). With 0 bases removed from V and 5 bases from J, the gap between germline ends came to 2 bases. The length of the CDR3 is 12 residues. In DNA form, the CDR3 reads TGTGCCAGTAGTATAGAGGATCAGCCCCAGCATTTT. Amino acid sequence: CASSIEDQPQHF.

About this clonotype itself: This could be a read error, since a much larger clone is one nucleotide away. The chain uses TRBV5-6 and TRBJ2-3; no clear D gene. V lost 3 bases and J 8 bases, leaving 16 bases between the germline ends. This CDR3 comprises 14 residues. The V gene's germline CDR1 is SGHDT and CDR2 YYEEEE. CDR3 sequence reads: CASSSMKGGGTQYF. CDR3 DNA: TGTGCCAGCAGCTCTATGAAGGGCGGCGGTACGCAGTATTTT. The entire variable domain, with the rest obtained from reference TRBV5-6 and TRBJ2-3, is as follows: DAGVTQSPTHLIKTRGQQVTLRCSPKSGHDTVSWYQQALGQGPQFIFQYYEEEERQRGNFPDRFSGHQFPNYSSELNVNALLLGDSALYLCASSSMKGGGTQYFGPGTRLTVL.

V gene TRBV30 combines with J gene TRBJ2-3; tentatively, D is TRBD1 or TRBD2 (5 bases each). The V and J ends lost 0 bases and 4 bases respectively, with 11 bases between them. The CDR3 loop spans 14 amino acids. Germline V gene lookup returns CDR1 GTSNPN and CDR2 SVGIG (reference sequence). This CDR3 is CAWSVQLGADTQYF. The CDR3 nucleotides are TGTGCCTGGAGTGTACAATTGGGGGCAGATACGCAGTATTTT.

Many counts were recorded for this clonotype. CDR3 sequence reads: CASSPTSGGVQDEQYF. As DNA, the CDR3 is TGTGCCAGCTCGCCGACTAGCGGGGGGGTCCAGGACGAGCAGTACTTC. The chain joins TRBV18 to TRBJ2-7, with 14 bases lining up with TRBD2. This CDR3 comprises 16 residues. Per germline, CDR1 KGHSH and CDR2 LQKENI. With 6 bases clipped from V and 5 bases from J, the junction kept 9 bases outside the gene matches.

This clonotype has a handful of counts. The chain carries TRBV5-1 and TRBJ2-2; 11 bases line up with TRBD1. With 0 bases clipped from V and 2 bases from J, the junction kept 3 bases outside the gene matches. Looked up from germline, CDR1 is SGHRS and CDR2 is YFSETQ. The CDR3 extends over 17 amino acids. In DNA form, the CDR3 reads TGCGCCAGCAGCTTGGTTAGGACAGGGGGCAACACCGGGGAGCTGTTTTTT. It translates to CASSLVRTGGNTGELFF.

The rearrangement links TRBV5-1 to TRBJ1-1, with D perhaps matching TRBD1 (5 bases). CDR1 is SGHRS and CDR2 is YFSETQ in the germline V gene. The CDR3 is made up of 14 amino acids. The V gene lost 0 bases and the J gene lost 3 bases, with 9 bases spanning the gap. The CDR3 loop is CASSLETAYTEAFF. CDR3 DNA sequence: TGCGCCAGCAGCTTGGAGACAGCCTACACTGAAGCTTTCTTT.

This clonotype was recorded a few times. The rearrangement links TRBV6-1 to TRBJ2-3, with D tentatively TRBD2 (6 bases). Trimming left V 8 bases short and J 2 bases short, with 17 bases between. Germline V gene sequence: CDR1 MNHNS, CDR2 SASEGT. The CDR3 has 15 residues. This chain's CDR3 is CASRKGGVFTDTQYF. DNA of the CDR3: TGTGCCAGCCGGAAGGGAGGAGTCTTCACAGATACGCAGTATTTT.

The rearrangement joins TRBV7-9 to TRBJ2-3; 14 nucleotides match TRBD2. The V gene end was trimmed by 0 bases and the J gene end by 3 bases; junction bases not matched to a gene: 2. This CDR3 region has 17 residues. The V gene's germline CDR1 is SEHNR and CDR2 FQNEAQ (reference sequence). CDR3 residues: CASSLAGTSGGTDTQYF. DNA of the CDR3: TGTGCCAGCAGCTTAGCCGGGACTAGCGGGGGAACAGATACGCAGTATTTT.

A few counts support this clonotype. This chain connects TRBV18 to TRBJ1-1; D remains ambiguous. Between the trimmed V and J ends, which lost 9 bases and 5 bases, there was a span of 10 bases. Per germline, CDR1 KGHSH and CDR2 LQKENI. CDR3 length: 11 amino acids. CDR3 residues: CASSDWTEAFF. CDR3 in DNA: TGTGCCAGTTCTGACTGGACTGAAGCTTTCTTT.

This clonotype has a handful of counts. The rearrangement links TRBV19 to TRBJ2-5, with 12 bases matching TRBD2. The germline V gene has CDR1 LNHDA and CDR2 SQIVND (reference sequence). The junction had 7 bases not matched to a gene; V was cut back by 6 bases and J by 5 bases. The CDR3 loop spans 15 amino acids. DNA for the CDR3: TGTGCCAGTAGCCTAGCGGGGGGGCGGGGGGAGACCCAGTACTTC. Amino acid sequence: CASSLAGGRGETQYF.

This clonotype has more than one count but fewer than ten. The chain is built from TRBV18 and TRBJ1-1; 11 positions agree with TRBD1. CDR3 length: 15 residues. Germline loops: CDR1 KGHSH, CDR2 LQKENI. V was pared by 5 bases and J by 1 base, with 3 bases of the junction left unmatched. The CDR3 loop is CASSSGTGGNTEAFF. In DNA form, the CDR3 reads TGTGCCAGCTCATCAGGGACAGGGGGGAACACTGAAGCTTTCTTT.

This clonotype qualifies as medium-sized. The chain recombines TRBV11-3 with TRBJ1-6; D gene uncertain. The CDR3 loop spans 14 amino acids. CDR1 SGHNT and CDR2 YENEEA come from the germline V gene. With 2 bases removed from V and 7 bases from J, the gap between germline ends came to 9 bases. CDR3 sequence reads: CASSLNAGNSPLHF. CDR3 DNA: TGTGCCAGCAGCTTAAACGCAGGAAATTCACCCCTCCACTTT.

The chain employs TRBV6-6 and TRBJ1-3, with TRBD1 as a possible D gene (6 bases). Trimming took off 9 bases at V and 8 bases at J, with 20 bases between the two ends. The CDR3 sequence is 14 residues long. Per the germline V gene, CDR1 is MNHNY and CDR2 is SVGAGI (reference sequence). For the CDR3, the DNA is TGTGCCAGTAAGGGAGGGGGGAGATTAGACACCATATATTTT. Translated: CASKGGGRLDTIYF.

The chain is built from TRBV6-1 and TRBJ1-2; no reliable D call. The CDR3 is 13 residues long. V lost 3 bases, J lost 8 bases, and 13 bases lay in between. CDR1 is MNHNS and CDR2 is SASEGT in the germline V gene. The CDR3 nucleotides read TGTGCCAGCAGTGAGGGCGGGTGGCAGGGCTACACCTTC. It encodes CASSEGGWQGYTF.

To note about this clonotype: At one of its ends the junction is not consistent with the germline gene, which may arise from a read error. The rearrangement uses TRBV7-9 and TRBJ1-5, with D perhaps matching TRBD1 (5 bases). The CDR3 has 13 amino acids. Germline V gene sequence: CDR1 SEHNR, CDR2 FQNEAQ (reference sequence). CDR3 coding DNA: TGTGCCAGCAGCTTAGAGTCGTATTCGGGGCAGACTTTT. This translates into CASSLESYSGQTF.

The V call is TRBV6-6, the J call TRBJ1-2; D not certain. Germline CDR1 and CDR2: MNHNY and SVGAGI (reference sequence). With 6 bases removed from V and 0 bases from J, the gap between germline ends came to 17 bases. The CDR3 loop spans 16 amino acids. CDR3: CASSRLAGLSNYGYTF. The CDR3 DNA reads as TGTGCCAGCAGCAGACTAGCAGGACTATCTAACTATGGCTACACCTTC.

This rearrangement joins TRBV18 to TRBJ2-1, with D tentatively TRBD1 (5 bases). The ends were cut back, 2 bases at V and 5 bases at J, with 13 bases in the middle. Germline assignment: CDR1 KGHSH and CDR2 LQKENI. This CDR3 has 15 amino acids. CDR3: CASSPSYLGDNEQFF. In nucleotides, the CDR3 is TGTGCCAGCTCACCATCCTATCTAGGGGACAATGAGCAGTTCTTC.

There are a few counts of this clonotype. The V call is TRBV20-1, the J call TRBJ2-3; D perhaps matches TRBD2 (6 bases). V was shortened by 6 bases and J by 4 bases, with 20 bases between the two germline ends. Germline V gives CDR1 DFQATT, CDR2 SNEGSKA (reference sequence). The CDR3 contains 15 residues. CDR3 sequence: CSAPRGLIGADTQYF. The CDR3 DNA reads as TGCAGTGCCCCTAGGGGACTGATTGGGGCAGATACGCAGTATTTT.

This clonotype was seen more than once but under ten times. V usage is TRBV7-2 and J usage is TRBJ2-1; 8 bases agree with TRBD2. The V gene end was trimmed by 1 base and the J gene end by 7 bases; junction bases not matched to a gene: 6. CDR3 length equals 15 residues. CDR1 is SGHTA, CDR2 FQGNSA, per germline. This chain's CDR3 is CASSLEAGAWNEQFF. In DNA, the CDR3 is TGTGCCAGCAGCTTAGAAGCGGGGGCTTGGAATGAGCAGTTCTTC.